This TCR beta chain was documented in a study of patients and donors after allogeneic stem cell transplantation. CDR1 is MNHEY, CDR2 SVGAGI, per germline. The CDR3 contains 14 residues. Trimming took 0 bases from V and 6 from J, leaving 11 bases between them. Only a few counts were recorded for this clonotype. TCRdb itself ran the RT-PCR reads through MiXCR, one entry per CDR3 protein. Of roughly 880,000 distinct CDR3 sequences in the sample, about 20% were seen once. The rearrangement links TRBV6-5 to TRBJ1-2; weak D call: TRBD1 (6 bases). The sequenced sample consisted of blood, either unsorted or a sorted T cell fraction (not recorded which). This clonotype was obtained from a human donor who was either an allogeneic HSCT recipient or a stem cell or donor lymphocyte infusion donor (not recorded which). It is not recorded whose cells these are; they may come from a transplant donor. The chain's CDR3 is CASSYSAGEDGYTF. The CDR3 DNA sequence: TGTGCCAGCAGTTACTCAGCAGGGGAAGATGGCTACACCTTC.